The rows below give T cell receptor beta chains drawn from one sample of a study of shared clonotypes between healthy human individuals. Clones were sequenced by immunoSEQ multiplex PCR, and TCRdb holds only the in-frame ones, with some missing. The sample has fewer than 500,000 clones, about 75% seen once. The sequenced sample was PBMCs. The receptors come from a woman between 40 and 50 years old in good health. Some clones in this sample may be carry-over from other donors' samples. The CDR3 runs from the conserved cysteine through the conserved F or W. D genes are given only for firm matches. Clone size is not always given. Where it is, it says once, few, many or a class for expanded clones.

J	D	length	V	size	CDR3	DNA
TRBJ2-7	TRBD1	14	TRBV9	.	CASSVGDRGREQYF	TGTGCCAGCAGCGTAGGGGACAGGGGGCGCGAGCAGTACTTC
TRBJ1-5	.	13	TRBV10-1	once	CASSESGDQPQHF	TGCGCCAGCAGTGAGTCAGGGGATCAGCCCCAGCATTTT
TRBJ2-5	TRBD2	15	TRBV27	.	CASSLSAGGWETQYF	TGTGCCAGCAGTTTATCAGCGGGAGGGTGGGAGACCCAGTACTTC
TRBJ2-2	.	18	TRBV28	.	CASSLCRARPQPPRELFF	TGTGCCAGCAGTTTATGTAGGGCCCGCCCTCAGCCGCCTAGGGAGCTGTTTTTT
TRBJ2-1	.	17	TRBV29-1	many	CSVRGDTLSSFYNEQFF	TGCAGCGTGAGGGGGGACACCCTCTCATCTTTCTACAATGAGCAGTTCTTC
TRBJ2-1	.	14	TRBV5-1	.	CASSPGTVDNEQFF	TGCGCCAGCAGCCCCGGGACGGTTGACAATGAGCAGTTCTTC
TRBJ2-7	TRBD1	13	TRBV5-1	once	CASSTDRGNEQYF	TGCGCCAGCAGCACGGACAGGGGAAACGAGCAGTACTTC
TRBJ2-1	.	15	TRBV28	.	CASSLNGVVDNEQFF	TGTGCCAGCAGTTTAAACGGGGTGGTTGACAATGAGCAGTTCTTC
TRBJ2-1	.	15	TRBV5-1	.	CASSLASPEYNEQFF	TGCGCCAGCAGCTTGGCTTCTCCAGAGTACAATGAGCAGTTCTTC
TRBJ2-7	.	12	TRBV7-2	.	CASSLARTYLYF	TGTGCCAGCAGCTTAGCCAGGACTTACTTGTACTTC
TRBJ2-7	.	14	TRBV30	.	CAWEGAGVPYEQYF	TGTGCCTGGGAGGGGGCGGGGGTCCCCTACGAGCAGTACTTC
TRBJ1-1	.	15	TRBV25-1	.	CASSESLQARTEAFF	TGTGCCAGCAGTGAATCTCTACAGGCCAGGACTGAAGCTTTCTTT
TRBJ1-1	.	13	TRBV2	.	CASRREGNTEAFF	TGTGCCAGCAGGAGGGAGGGGAACACTGAAGCTTTCTTT
TRBJ2-5	.	14	TRBV7-2	.	CASSPLEAGETQYF	TGTGCCAGCAGCCCCCTGGAAGCGGGAGAGACCCAGTACTTC
TRBJ1-5	TRBD1	15	TRBV6-1	.	CASRPWTGGDQPQHF	TGTGCCAGCAGACCTTGGACAGGGGGAGATCAGCCCCAGCATTTT
TRBJ1-3	TRBD1	15	TRBV9	once	CASSVLQGPGNTIYF	TGTGCCAGCAGCGTATTACAGGGGCCTGGAAACACCATATATTTT